These T cell receptor beta chains were read from a single sample in a study of T cells in Graves' hyperthyroidism and ophthalmopathy. TCRdb analysed the multiplex PCR reads with MiXCR anew, one entry per CDR3 protein. The profile shows about 200,000 distinct CDR3 sequences, 18% of them singletons. The sample comprised blood. The origin of the receptors is a man between 40 and 49 years old with Graves' hyperthyroidism. The CDR3 runs from the conserved cysteine through the conserved F or W. D genes are given only for firm matches. A row's size may be missing; if present it is once, few, many or a size class.

J	size	D	V	DNA	CDR3
TRBJ1-2	many	TRBD1	TRBV3-1	TGTGCCAGCAGCCCCGACAGGGTTGGTGGCTACACCTTC	CASSPDRVGGYTF
TRBJ2-3	NA	TRBD2	TRBV7-9	TGTGCCAGCAGGAGACTAGCGGGAGAAACAAGCACAGATACGCAGTATTTT	CASRRLAGETSTDTQYF
TRBJ1-1	many	NA	TRBV11-2	TGTGCCAGCAGCTTAGTTGGCTTAGGCACTGAAGCTTTCTTT	CASSLVGLGTEAFF
TRBJ2-3	many	NA	TRBV13	TGTGCCAGCAGCCCACAACGGTGGGGCCACCAGGGAACAGATACGCAGTATTTT	CASSPQRWGHQGTDTQYF
TRBJ2-1	many	TRBD2	TRBV28	TGTGCCAGCAGTTTGGGGCGGGGGGAGCTATACAATGAGCAGTTCTTC	CASSLGRGELYNEQFF
TRBJ1-4	few	NA	TRBV9	TGTGCCAGCAACCCCGGGACAATGAAACCAGAAAAACTGTTTTTT	CASNPGTMKPEKLFF
TRBJ2-3	many	NA	TRBV20-1	TGCAGTGCTAAACAGGGTTTCATGCATACGCAGTATTTT	CSAKQGFMHTQYF
TRBJ2-5	few	TRBD2	TRBV7-2	TGTGCCAGCAGCCAGAATAGCGGGAAAGAGACCCAGTACTTC	CASSQNSGKETQYF
TRBJ2-7	many	NA	TRBV5-1	TGCGCCAGCAGCTTGAGAGGGGGGGCAGGCGAAAAGGAGCAGTACTTC	CASSLRGGAGEKEQYF
TRBJ2-5	many	NA	TRBV2	TGTGCCAGCAGGATCCGGGCCCAGTACTTC	CASRIRAQYF
TRBJ2-5	many	TRBD2	TRBV3-1	TGTGCCAGCAGCTCTTTACTTGGGACTAGCGGGGGGAGCGGGACCCAGTACTTC	CASSSLLGTSGGSGTQYF
TRBJ2-3	many	NA	TRBV6-9	TGTGCCAGCTCTAGCCCCGCCGTACGAGGAGAACGCACAGATACGCAGTATTTT	CASSSPAVRGERTDTQYF
TRBJ1-1	many	NA	TRBV20-1	TGCAGTGCTGGACGGCCGGCAGGGAAAGAAGCTTTCTTT	CSAGRPAGKEAFF
TRBJ1-1	NA	NA	TRBV6-5	TGTGCCAGCAGTTACACGACAGAGAACACTGAAGCTTTCTTT	CASSYTTENTEAFF
TRBJ2-3	NA	NA	TRBV11-3	TGTGCCAGCAGCTTAGGAGGCCGGCCCACAGATACGCAGTATTTT	CASSLGGRPTDTQYF
TRBJ2-5	NA	NA	TRBV25-1	TGTGCCAGCAGTGGACAAATGGGGGAGACCCAGTACTTC	CASSGQMGETQYF
TRBJ2-1	many	TRBD2	TRBV5-1	TGCGCCAGCAGCACACGGACTAGCGGCCCAGGGAGCTACAATGAGCAGTTCTTC	CASSTRTSGPGSYNEQFF
TRBJ2-1	NA	TRBD2	TRBV12-3/TRBV12-4	TGTGCCAGCAGTTCCGGGACTAGCGGGCCTCCTATCTACAATGAGCAGTTCTTC	CASSSGTSGPPIYNEQFF
TRBJ2-2	NA	TRBD1	TRBV28	TGTGCCAGCACCGCGGGGACAGGGGTCATCCGGGAGCTGTTTTTT	CASTAGTGVIRELFF
TRBJ1-1	NA	TRBD1	TRBV2	TGTGCCAGCAGTGTGGACAGGAACACTGAAACTTTCTTT	CASSVDRNTETFF
TRBJ2-1	NA	TRBD2	TRBV11-2	TGTGCCAGCAGCTGGTGGGGGGGGGGGGGGGGGGGGGGACACAATGAGCAGTTCTTC	CASSWWGGGGGGGHNEQFF
TRBJ2-7	many	NA	TRBV28	TGTGCCAGCAGTTTAAGCCAAGGGCCCATTGAGGAGCAGTACTTC	CASSLSQGPIEEQYF
TRBJ1-3	few	NA	TRBV7-9	TGTGCCAGCAATCGGTGGACGGACTCTGGAAACACCATATATTTT	CASNRWTDSGNTIYF
TRBJ1-1	few	TRBD1	TRBV7-9	TGTGCCACCACAATCCAGGGGGTACGCACTGAAGCTTTCTTT	CATTIQGVRTEAFF
TRBJ2-1	many	NA	TRBV20-1	TGCAGTGCTAGTGTCAGGCACCGGGGTATCAATGAGCAGTTCTTC	CSASVRHRGINEQFF
TRBJ1-5	NA	NA	TRBV27	TGTGCCAGCAGTTTATCGCAGGGTGGGGTACAGCCCCAGCATTTT	CASSLSQGGVQPQHF
TRBJ1-1	few	TRBD1	TRBV20-1	TGCAGTGCCAAAACAGGGGGGTTGAACACTGAAGCTTTCTTT	CSAKTGGLNTEAFF
TRBJ2-7	many	TRBD1	TRBV3-1	TGTGCCAGCAGCCAAGCTGGGACAGGGGTTGCCTACGAGCAGTACTTC	CASSQAGTGVAYEQYF
TRBJ1-3	many	NA	TRBV2	TGTGCCAGCGGCCAGACAGGATCTGGAAACACCATATATTTT	CASGQTGSGNTIYF
TRBJ2-2	many	NA	TRBV6-2/TRBV6-3	TGTGCCAGCAGTGCGAACACCGGGGAGCTGTTTTTT	CASSANTGELFF
TRBJ2-3	NA	NA	TRBV7-2	TGTGCCAGCAGGCCACAGGTCAGGGACACAGATACGCAGTATTTT	CASRPQVRDTDTQYF
TRBJ1-6	NA	NA	TRBV28	TGTGCCAGCAGCTGCAGGGGCCCGGCGGGTTCACCCCTCCACTTT	CASSCRGPAGSPLHF
TRBJ2-2	few	NA	TRBV4-1	TGCGCCAGCACCCCGAACACCGGGGAGCTGTTTTTT	CASTPNTGELFF
TRBJ2-7	many	NA	TRBV7-2	TGTGCCAGCAGCTTAAGGGCAGCCTACGAGCAGTACTTC	CASSLRAAYEQYF
TRBJ2-2	few	NA	TRBV30	TGTGCCTGGAGTGGAGGGACAACGAACACCGGGGAGCTGTTTTTT	CAWSGGTTNTGELFF
TRBJ2-7	once	TRBD1	TRBV7-9	TGTGCCAGCAGCCAGACCGGGACAGGGACTTCCTACGAGCAGTACTTC	CASSQTGTGTSYEQYF
TRBJ2-5	many	NA	TRBV7-3	TGTGCCAGCAGCCCCGGACCAAGCTTGGAGACCCAGTACTTC	CASSPGPSLETQYF
TRBJ2-5	many	TRBD2	TRBV6-1	TGTGCCAGCAGATCCACTAGCGGACAAGAGACCCAGTACTTC	CASRSTSGQETQYF
TRBJ2-5	many	TRBD1	TRBV20-1	TGCAGTGCTGAGGGACAGGGGAAGACCCAGTACTTC	CSAEGQGKTQYF
TRBJ2-3	many	TRBD2	TRBV7-3	TGTGCCAGCAGCTCCCCAATAGCGGGGGGGCTCACAGATACGCAGTATTTT	CASSSPIAGGLTDTQYF
TRBJ1-2	few	TRBD1	TRBV6-2/TRBV6-3	TGTGCCAGCAGTCCGGGACAGGGGCACGCCTATCGCTACACCTTC	CASSPGQGHAYRYTF
TRBJ2-7	many	TRBD2	TRBV5-6	TGTGCCAGCAGCCGACGGGGGGGGATTGTGTACGAGCAGTACTTC	CASSRRGGIVYEQYF
TRBJ2-7	NA	TRBD1	TRBV7-2	TGTGCCAGCAGCTTAGGTGTGGGACAGTACGAGCAGTACTTC	CASSLGVGQYEQYF